The rows below give T cell receptor beta chains drawn from one sample of a study of blood T cell repertoires in COVID-19. The protocol was immunoSEQ multiplex PCR, while the TCRdb copy is restricted to in-frame clones and leaves out a portion. Of about 210,000 clones listed, 75% to 85% are singletons. The specimen sequenced was peripheral blood. The receptors come from a man aged 60 to 75 with acute or convalescent COVID-19. Each CDR3 is given with its conserved first and last residue. Fields, in order: D gene, clone size, J gene, V gene, CDR3 DNA, CDR3 protein. D genes are given only for firm matches. Part of the rows lack a size; the others show once, few, many or a class for expanded clones.

>.|.|TRBJ2-1|TRBV9
TGTGCCAGCAGCGTCCGGGACTTTAATGAGCAGTTCTTC
CASSVRDFNEQFF
>TRBD1|few|TRBJ1-1|TRBV19
TGTGCCAGTAGTATATACGACAGGGGCACTGAAGCTTTCTTT
CASSIYDRGTEAFF
>.|.|TRBJ2-7|TRBV7-9
TGTGCCAGCAGCCCCCGGTATAGCTCCTACGAGCAGTACTTC
CASSPRYSSYEQYF
>TRBD1|.|TRBJ2-7|TRBV12-5
TGTGCTAGTGGTTTGGTACTTTGGGACAGTGCCTACGAGCAGTACTTC
CASGLVLWDSAYEQYF
>TRBD2|.|TRBJ2-7|TRBV10-3
TGTGCCATCAGTGAAGGGGCTAAGCGGGGGTACGAGCAGTACTTC
CAISEGAKRGYEQYF
>.|.|TRBJ1-1|TRBV10-3
TGTGCCATCAGTGAGTCGAGGGTGAACACTGAAGCTTTCTTT
CAISESRVNTEAFF
>TRBD1|few|TRBJ1-1|TRBV11-1
TGTGCCAGCAGCACCGGGACAGGGCGAAACACTGAAGCTTTCTTT
CASSTGTGRNTEAFF
>.|.|TRBJ1-1|TRBV2
TGTGCCAGCAGTGATAGGGGGTTGGAAGCTTTCTTT
CASSDRGLEAFF
>.|.|TRBJ1-5|TRBV6-2/TRBV6-3
TGTGCCAGCAGTTACGGAGCGAATCAGCCCCAGCATTTT
CASSYGANQPQHF
>TRBD2|once|TRBJ2-5|TRBV2
TGTGCCAGCAGAAAACTAGCGGGAGAGACCCAGTACTTC
CASRKLAGETQYF
>.|.|TRBJ1-1|TRBV2
TGTGCCAGCAGTGTGGAGGGAGTAGGGGACACTGAAGCTTTCTTT
CASSVEGVGDTEAFF
>.|.|TRBJ1-4|TRBV6-5
TGTGCCAGCAAGCCGAGTGCAACTAATGAAAAACTGTTTTTT
CASKPSATNEKLFF
>.|.|TRBJ1-1|TRBV9
TGTGCCAGCAGCGCCAAGGGAGGAGTGGGCACTGAAGCTTTCTTT
CASSAKGGVGTEAFF
>TRBD2|.|TRBJ2-7|TRBV9
TGTGCCAGCAGCGGGGCCGGGACTAGCGGGGGGCGGTCCTACGAGCAGTACTTC
CASSGAGTSGGRSYEQYF
>TRBD2|few|TRBJ2-3|TRBV19
TGTGCCAGTAGTACGAGACTAGCGGGAGTGGCAGATACGCAGTATTTT
CASSTRLAGVADTQYF
>.|once|TRBJ1-1|TRBV6-2/TRBV6-3
TGTGCCAGCAGTTACTCTGGGCGCACTGAAGCTTTCTTT
CASSYSGRTEAFF
>.|.|TRBJ2-1|TRBV5-1
TGCGCCAGCAGCTTGAGAGGGTGGGCTAGCGATGAGCAGTTCTTC
CASSLRGWASDEQFF
>.|.|TRBJ1-5|TRBV6-6
TGTGCCAGCAGTTACGGGCAGGGCAACGGGCCCCAGCATTTT
CASSYGQGNGPQHF
>.|.|TRBJ2-1|TRBV7-2
TGTGCCAGCAGTTTGGTCGGAGCTAGCGCGAGCAATGAGCAGTTCTTC
CASSLVGASASNEQFF
>TRBD2|once|TRBJ2-5|TRBV6-5
TGTGCCAGCTACAGACTAGCGTCGAAAGAGACCCAGTACTTC
CASYRLASKETQYF
>TRBD2|.|TRBJ2-3|TRBV6-6
TGTGCCAGCACCTTAACGGGAGGGCGAACAGATACGCAGTATTTT
CASTLTGGRTDTQYF
>.|.|TRBJ1-5|TRBV6-1
TGTGCCAGCAGTGAAGCAGGGACACCGAACAATCAGCCCCAGCATTTT
CASSEAGTPNNQPQHF
>TRBD1|once|TRBJ2-1|TRBV28
TGTGCCAGCAGCCCAGACCGGGACAGGGCGTTCTTC
CASSPDRDRAFF
>.|.|TRBJ2-7|TRBV19
TGTGCCAGTAGTGAAACAGGGTTGCGGGCCTACGAGCAGTACTTC
CASSETGLRAYEQYF
>.|.|TRBJ2-3|TRBV12-3/TRBV12-4
TGTGCCAGCAGTGTCTCCACAGATACGCAGTATTTT
CASSVSTDTQYF
>.|.|TRBJ2-1|TRBV11-1
TGTGCCAGCAGCTTAGATTTTGGGGGGGCCAATGAGCAGTTCTTC
CASSLDFGGANEQFF
>.|.|TRBJ2-6|TRBV5-5
TGTGCCAGCGGGATACAGGTATCTGGGGCCAACGTCCTGACTTTC
CASGIQVSGANVLTF
>.|.|TRBJ2-1|TRBV12-5
TGTGCTAGTGGTTTGGAGGGGAATGAGCAGTTCTTC
CASGLEGNEQFF
>TRBD1|.|TRBJ1-5|TRBV6-5
TGTGCCAGCAAACCGGACAGGGAGGGCAATCAGCCCCAGCATTTT
CASKPDREGNQPQHF
>.|.|TRBJ1-1|TRBV9
TGTGCCAGCAGCGTTGGACTAGAAAGAACTGAAGCTTTCTTT
CASSVGLERTEAFF
>TRBD1|.|TRBJ2-6|TRBV4-2
TGTGCCAGCAGCCCCCGGGACAGGGCTGGGGCCAACGTCCTGACTTTC
CASSPRDRAGANVLTF
>.|.|TRBJ1-3|TRBV24-1
TGTGCCACCAGTGATTTGGAGGGGACACGGAGCTCTGGAAACACCATATATTTT
CATSDLEGTRSSGNTIYF
>.|.|TRBJ2-1|TRBV5-1
TGCGCCAGCAGCACCTTAGCGGTGAGCTCCTACAATGAGCAGTTCTTC
CASSTLAVSSYNEQFF
>.|.|TRBJ2-7|TRBV4-1
TGCGCCAGCAGTCATCTAGCGGACAGCTCCTACGAGCAGTACTTC
CASSHLADSSYEQYF
>.|.|TRBJ2-1|TRBV27
TGTGCCAGCAGTTTCTCGCCGAGCTCCTACAATGAGCAGTTCTTC
CASSFSPSSYNEQFF
>.|.|TRBJ2-1|TRBV12-3/TRBV12-4
TGTGCCAGCAGCTCAGGGGTCGCTGAGCAGTTCTTC
CASSSGVAEQFF
>.|once|TRBJ1-1|TRBV29-1
TGCAGCGTTGGCGCAGACTCAAGAACTGAAGCTTTCTTT
CSVGADSRTEAFF
>.|.|TRBJ2-2|TRBV19
TGTGCCAGTAGTATTCTTAACACCGGGGAGCTGTTTTTT
CASSILNTGELFF
>TRBD1|.|TRBJ2-5|TRBV19
TGTGCCAGTTCGCGACAGGGTTGGGAGACCCAGTACTTC
CASSRQGWETQYF
>TRBD2|.|TRBJ2-3|TRBV7-2
TGTGCCAGCAGCACTGGGACTAGCGGTACGCAGTATTTT
CASSTGTSGTQYF
>.|.|TRBJ2-3|TRBV2
TGTGCCAGCAGTGAAAACAGGGACACAGATACGCAGTATTTT
CASSENRDTDTQYF
>.|.|TRBJ2-2|TRBV3-1/TRBV3-2
TGTGCCAGCAGCCATTTAGGAGTCGGGGAGCTGTTTTTT
CASSHLGVGELFF
>.|.|TRBJ1-2|TRBV12-3/TRBV12-4
TGTGCCAGCACCGCCGGGGGGCTTGGCTACACCTTC
CASTAGGLGYTF
>.|.|TRBJ2-7|TRBV29-1
TGCAGCGTTATCGACTTCACAAGCCGCGAGCAGTACTTC
CSVIDFTSREQYF
>TRBD2|.|TRBJ2-3|TRBV5-6
TGTGCCAGCAGCCCCCGCGGGAGGGCCGGAGATACGCAGTATTTT
CASSPRGRAGDTQYF
>TRBD1|.|TRBJ1-5|TRBV6-2/TRBV6-3
TGTGCCAGCAGTTCCGGAGGGGGCGGCAATCAGCCCCAGCATTTT
CASSSGGGGNQPQHF